A selection of T cell receptor beta chains follows, all from one sample in a study of cytomegalovirus exposure and HLA in healthy donors. Produced via immunoSEQ multiplex PCR; TCRdb's table is partial and in-frame only. The sample has about 94,000 clones; around four fifths are singletons. Material: PBMCs. The receptors were sampled from a man aged 40-55 years in good health and CMV-seropositive. Both conserved end residues are part of each CDR3. A D gene is named only where the DNA matches it firmly. The listing skips clone size in some rows; elsewhere it reads once, few, many or a size class.

. | TRBJ2-1 | TRBV11-2 | . | CASSLGNLERFF | TGTGCCAGCAGCTTAGGTAATCTAGAGCGGTTCTTC
TRBD1 | TRBJ2-7 | TRBV5-8 | . | CASSFDRVGEQYF | TGTGCCAGCAGCTTTGACAGGGTTGGGGAGCAGTACTTC
TRBD1 | TRBJ2-3 | TRBV2 | . | CASSAGTAFTDTQYF | TGTGCCAGCAGTGCCGGGACAGCCTTTACAGATACGCAGTATTTT
. | TRBJ2-5 | TRBV2 | . | CASSRSGQETQYF | TGTGCCAGCAGCAGGAGCGGGCAAGAGACCCAGTACTTC
TRBD2 | TRBJ2-1 | TRBV25-1 | . | CASSGPTSGRAHEQFF | TGTGCCAGCAGCGGCCCTACTAGCGGGAGGGCCCATGAGCAGTTCTTC
TRBD1 | TRBJ1-5 | TRBV6-1 | . | CASSGYGQASNQPQHF | TGTGCCAGCAGTGGGTATGGACAGGCAAGCAATCAGCCCCAGCATTTT
TRBD1 | TRBJ1-4 | TRBV7-9 | . | CASSLATGVWEKLFF | TGTGCCAGCAGCCTCGCAACAGGGGTGTGGGAAAAACTGTTTTTT
. | TRBJ1-6 | TRBV7-9 | few | CASSPSAVDSPLHF | TGTGCCAGCAGCCCTTCGGCGGTAGATTCACCCCTCCACTTT
. | TRBJ1-5 | TRBV5-1 | . | CAGTPESEQYQPQHF | TGCGCCGGGACACCTGAGAGTGAACAGTATCAGCCCCAGCATTTT
TRBD2 | TRBJ2-3 | TRBV5-4 | . | CASSLEDSGRYTDTQYF | TGTGCCAGCAGCTTGGAGGATAGCGGGAGATATACAGATACGCAGTATTTT
TRBD1 | TRBJ1-3 | TRBV9 | . | CASSRQGGSGNTIYF | TGTGCCAGCAGCCGACAGGGGGGGTCTGGAAACACCATATATTTT
TRBD1 | TRBJ1-1 | TRBV27 | . | CASSLIPGQVPNTEAFF | TGTGCCAGCAGCCTAATCCCGGGACAGGTACCGAACACTGAAGCTTTCTTT
. | TRBJ2-1 | TRBV5-1 | few | CASSLGASSYNEQFF | TGCGCCAGCAGCTTGGGGGCGAGCTCCTACAATGAGCAGTTCTTC
. | TRBJ2-1 | TRBV11-3 | . | CASSSGGGSSYNEQFF | TGTGCCAGCAGCTCAGGGGGCGGGAGTAGCTACAATGAGCAGTTCTTC
. | TRBJ1-5 | TRBV5-8 | . | CASSLAQTPTQHF | TGTGCCAGCAGCTTGGCCCAGACACCTACCCAGCATTTT
TRBD1 | TRBJ1-2 | TRBV7-2 | . | CASSQDRGLGGYTF | TGTGCCAGCAGCCAGGACAGGGGGCTCGGTGGCTACACCTTC
TRBD1 | TRBJ2-7 | TRBV6-5 | . | CASSSTGALSYEQYF | TGTGCCAGCAGTTCCACAGGGGCCCTATCCTACGAGCAGTACTTC
TRBD2 | TRBJ2-5 | TRBV9 | few | CASSVGPGGGETQYF | TGTGCCAGCAGCGTTGGGCCGGGGGGGGGAGAGACCCAGTACTTC
TRBD2 | TRBJ2-5 | TRBV7-9 | few | CSSSPPLATEETQYF | TGTTCCAGCAGCCCGCCACTAGCGACAGAAGAGACCCAGTACTTC
. | TRBJ2-1 | TRBV19 | . | CASSIFGESYNEQFF | TGTGCCAGTAGTATATTCGGGGAGTCCTACAATGAGCAGTTCTTC
TRBD1 | TRBJ2-7 | TRBV7-2 | . | CASSTDRGSYEQYF | TGTGCCAGCAGCACCGACAGGGGTTCCTACGAGCAGTACTTC
. | TRBJ2-3 | TRBV6-6 | . | CASSSLRLHTDTQYF | TGTGCCAGCAGTAGCTTGCGACTTCACACAGATACGCAGTATTTT
. | TRBJ2-7 | TRBV6-5 | . | CASSYSSALSYEQYF | TGTGCCAGCAGTTACTCTAGCGCCCTCTCCTACGAGCAGTACTTC
TRBD2 | TRBJ2-7 | TRBV7-9 | . | CASSWLAGEQYF | TGTGCCAGCAGCTGGCTAGCGGGGGAGCAGTACTTC
. | TRBJ2-5 | TRBV5-8 | . | CASSLTGRGETQYF | TGTGCCAGCAGCTTGACAGGGAGGGGAGAGACCCAGTACTTC
. | TRBJ2-7 | TRBV5-1 | . | CASSLAGGGSGEQYF | TGCGCCAGCAGCTTGGCAGGGGGAGGCTCCGGCGAGCAGTACTTC
. | TRBJ2-5 | TRBV5-1 | once | CASSPDRIYQETQYF | TGCGCCAGCAGCCCGGACAGAATTTACCAAGAGACCCAGTACTTC
. | TRBJ2-3 | TRBV18 | . | CASSYSGADTQYF | TGTGCCAGCTCATATAGTGGTGCAGATACGCAGTATTTT
TRBD2 | TRBJ2-5 | TRBV5-1 | few | CASSSFLAGQETQYF | TGCGCCAGCAGCTCCTTCCTAGCGGGGCAAGAGACCCAGTACTTC
TRBD2 | TRBJ2-3 | TRBV5-1 | few | CASSLRGVSTDTQYF | TGCGCCAGCAGCCTGCGGGGGGTGAGCACAGATACGCAGTATTTT
. | TRBJ2-7 | TRBV4-1 | . | CASSSRTGTTYEQYF | TGCGCCAGCAGCTCCAGGACGGGAACAACCTACGAGCAGTACTTC
TRBD2 | TRBJ2-7 | TRBV4-2 | once | CASSPEGTITYEQYF | TGTGCCAGCAGCCCCGAGGGGACTATCACCTACGAGCAGTACTTC
. | TRBJ2-1 | TRBV5-1 | . | CASSLGSNEQFF | TGCGCCAGCAGCTTGGGCAGTAATGAGCAGTTCTTC